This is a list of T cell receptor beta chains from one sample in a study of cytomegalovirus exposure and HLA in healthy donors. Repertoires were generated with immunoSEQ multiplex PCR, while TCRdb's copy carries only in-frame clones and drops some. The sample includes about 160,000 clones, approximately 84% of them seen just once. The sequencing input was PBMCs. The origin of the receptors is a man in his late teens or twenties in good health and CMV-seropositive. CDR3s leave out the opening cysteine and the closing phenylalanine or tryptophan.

CDR3: ASSVRQGSAEQY
length: 12
V: TRBV9
J: TRBJ2-7

CDR3: ASSRRDRNTGELF
length: 13
V: TRBV18
J: TRBJ2-2

CDR3: AAEQGFTGELF
length: 11
V: TRBV5-4
J: TRBJ2-2

CDR3: ATSLGQGADTIY
length: 12
V: TRBV15
J: TRBJ1-3

CDR3: ASSPPTGIYEQY
length: 12
V: TRBV11-3
J: .

CDR3: ASSPAGYPDTQY
length: 12
V: TRBV7-3
J: TRBJ2-3

CDR3: GARDWGELF
length: 9
V: TRBV20-1
J: TRBJ2-2

CDR3: ASGTGDRGWDTQY
length: 13
V: TRBV12-5
J: TRBJ2-3

CDR3: ASSFQGARAF
length: 10
V: TRBV7-2
J: TRBJ1-1

CDR3: ASSFPEASRGYT
length: 12
V: TRBV7-9
J: TRBJ1-2

CDR3: ASSSIPGQGAYEQY
length: 14
V: TRBV5-1
J: TRBJ2-7

CDR3: SVEDQAGSPLH
length: 11
V: TRBV29-1
J: TRBJ1-6

CDR3: ASSFTDRPGYGYT
length: 13
V: TRBV11-2
J: TRBJ1-2

CDR3: ASGGETQY
length: 8
V: TRBV9
J: TRBJ2-5

CDR3: ASSLAGTKYTEAF
length: 13
V: TRBV7-2
J: TRBJ1-1

CDR3: ASSQDRGATTGELF
length: 14
V: TRBV4-2
J: TRBJ2-2